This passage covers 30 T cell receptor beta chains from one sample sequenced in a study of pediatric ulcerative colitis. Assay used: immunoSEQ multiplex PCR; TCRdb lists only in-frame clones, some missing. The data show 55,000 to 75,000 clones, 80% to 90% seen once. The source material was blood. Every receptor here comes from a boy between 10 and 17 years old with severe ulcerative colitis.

This CDR3 reads CASSFDGGYEQYF. The CDR3 coding sequence is TGTGCCAGCAGCTTTGACGGGGGCTACGAGCAGTACTTC. This chain links TRBV5-4 with TRBJ2-7, with a weak D call TRBD2 (6 bases). V lost 2 bases, J lost 3 bases, and 9 bases lay in between. CDR1 is SGHNT, CDR2 YYREEE, per germline (reference sequence). There are 13 residues in the CDR3.

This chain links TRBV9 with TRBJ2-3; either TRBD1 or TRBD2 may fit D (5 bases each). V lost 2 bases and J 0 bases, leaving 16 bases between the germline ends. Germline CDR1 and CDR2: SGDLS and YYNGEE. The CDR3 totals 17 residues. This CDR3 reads CASSVEMGRDSTDTQYF. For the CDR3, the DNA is TGTGCCAGCAGCGTCGAAATGGGACGGGACAGCACAGATACGCAGTATTTT.

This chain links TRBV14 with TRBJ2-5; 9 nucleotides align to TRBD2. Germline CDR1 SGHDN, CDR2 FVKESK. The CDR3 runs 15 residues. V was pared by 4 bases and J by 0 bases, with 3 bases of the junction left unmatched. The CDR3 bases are TGTGCCAGCAGCCGGGCTAGCGGGAACCAAGAGACCCAGTACTTC. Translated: CASSRASGNQETQYF.

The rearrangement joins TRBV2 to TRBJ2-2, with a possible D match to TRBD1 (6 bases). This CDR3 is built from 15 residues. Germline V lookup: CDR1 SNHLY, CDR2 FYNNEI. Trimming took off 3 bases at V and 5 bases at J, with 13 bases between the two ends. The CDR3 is CASSEVIQGTGELFF. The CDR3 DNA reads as TGTGCCAGCAGTGAGGTGATACAGGGTACCGGGGAGCTGTTTTTT.

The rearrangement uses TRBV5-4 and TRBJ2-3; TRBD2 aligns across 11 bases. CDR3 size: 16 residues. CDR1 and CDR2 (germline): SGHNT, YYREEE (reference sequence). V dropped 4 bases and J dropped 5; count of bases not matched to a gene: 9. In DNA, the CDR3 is TGTGCCAGCAGCCAAGTAGCGGGAGGGTGGGGAGATACGCAGTATTTT. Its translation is CASSQVAGGWGDTQYF.

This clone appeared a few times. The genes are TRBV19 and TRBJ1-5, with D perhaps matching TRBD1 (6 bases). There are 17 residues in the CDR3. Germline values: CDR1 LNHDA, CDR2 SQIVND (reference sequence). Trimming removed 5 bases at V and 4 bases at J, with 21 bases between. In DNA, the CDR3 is TGTGCCAGTAGTTGGAGGGGTGGACAGACAAGAAATCAGCCCCAGCATTTT. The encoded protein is CASSWRGGQTRNQPQHF.

The CDR3: CASSLIAGGATDTQYF. The CDR3 DNA reads TGTGCCAGCAGCCTCATAGCGGGAGGGGCCACAGATACGCAGTATTTT. The rearrangement joins TRBV11-2 to TRBJ2-3, with 11 bases matching TRBD2. This CDR3 contains 16 residues. Per the germline V gene, CDR1 is SGHAT and CDR2 is FQNNGV. Trimming took 5 bases from V and 2 from J; bases not matched to a gene: 6.

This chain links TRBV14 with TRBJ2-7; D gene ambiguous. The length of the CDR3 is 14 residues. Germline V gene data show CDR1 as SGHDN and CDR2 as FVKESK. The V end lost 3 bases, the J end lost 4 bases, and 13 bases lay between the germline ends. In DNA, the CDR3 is TGTGCCAGCAGCCACCCGGGTGGGCAGTACGAGCAGTACTTC. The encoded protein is CASSHPGGQYEQYF.

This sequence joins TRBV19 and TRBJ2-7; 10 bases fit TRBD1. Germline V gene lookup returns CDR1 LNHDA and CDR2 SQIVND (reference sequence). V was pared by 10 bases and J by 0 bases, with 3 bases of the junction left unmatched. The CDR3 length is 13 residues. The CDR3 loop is CATRTGGSYEQYF. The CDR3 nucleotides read TGTGCCACTCGGACAGGGGGCTCCTACGAGCAGTACTTC.

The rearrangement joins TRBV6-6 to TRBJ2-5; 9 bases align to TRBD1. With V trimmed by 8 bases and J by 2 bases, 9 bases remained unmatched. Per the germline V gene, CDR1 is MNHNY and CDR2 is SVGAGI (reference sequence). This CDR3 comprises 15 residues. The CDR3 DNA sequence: TGTGCCAGCTCCGAGGGTGGGACAGGGCAAGAGACCCAGTACTTC. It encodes CASSEGGTGQETQYF.

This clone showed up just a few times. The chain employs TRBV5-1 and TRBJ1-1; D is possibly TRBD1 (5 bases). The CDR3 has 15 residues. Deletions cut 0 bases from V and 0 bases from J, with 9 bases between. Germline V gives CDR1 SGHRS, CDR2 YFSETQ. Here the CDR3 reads CASSLVQGMNTEAFF. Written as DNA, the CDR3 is TGCGCCAGCAGCTTGGTTCAGGGTATGAACACTGAAGCTTTCTTT.

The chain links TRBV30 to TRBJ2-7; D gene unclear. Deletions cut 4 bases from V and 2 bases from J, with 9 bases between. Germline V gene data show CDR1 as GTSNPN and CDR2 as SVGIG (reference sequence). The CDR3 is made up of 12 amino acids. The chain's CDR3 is CAWTPNAYEQYF. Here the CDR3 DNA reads TGTGCCTGGACGCCGAATGCCTACGAGCAGTACTTC.

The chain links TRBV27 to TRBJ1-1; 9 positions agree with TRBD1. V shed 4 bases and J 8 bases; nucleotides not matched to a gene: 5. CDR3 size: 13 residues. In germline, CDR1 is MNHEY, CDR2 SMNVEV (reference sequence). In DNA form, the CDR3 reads TGTGCCAGCAGTTGGACAGGGGATAGCGAAGCTTTCTTT. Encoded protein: CASSWTGDSEAFF.

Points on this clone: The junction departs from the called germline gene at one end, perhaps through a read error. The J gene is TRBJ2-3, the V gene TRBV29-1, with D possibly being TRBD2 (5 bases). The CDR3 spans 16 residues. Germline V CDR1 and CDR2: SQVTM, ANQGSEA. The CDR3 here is CSVEAGNQMGVDMQYF. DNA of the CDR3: TGCAGCGTTGAAGCGGGAAATCAAATGGGAGTAGATATGCAGTATTTT.

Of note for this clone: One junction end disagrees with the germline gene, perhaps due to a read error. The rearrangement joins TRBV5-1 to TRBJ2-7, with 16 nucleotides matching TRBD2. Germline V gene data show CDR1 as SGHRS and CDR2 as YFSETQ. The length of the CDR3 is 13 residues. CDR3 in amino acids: CASSSGLAGGPHF. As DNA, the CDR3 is TGCGCCAGCAGCTCGGGACTAGCGGGAGGGCCCCACTTC.

Here the CDR3 reads CASSQDTDNEQFF. CDR3 DNA: TGTGCCAGCAGCCAAGACACGGACAATGAGCAGTTCTTC. The V call is TRBV5-6, the J call TRBJ2-1; D remains unclear. V lost 4 bases to trimming and J lost 5 bases, with 10 bases between them. The CDR3 sequence is 13 residues long. Germline values: CDR1 SGHDT, CDR2 YYEEEE. Based on the CDR3 plus reference TRBV5-6 and TRBJ2-1, the full variable domain is DAGVTQSPTHLIKTRGQQVTLRCSPKSGHDTVSWYQQALGQGPQFIFQYYEEEERQRGNFPDRFSGHQFPNYSSELNVNALLLGDSALYLCASSQDTDNEQFFGPGTRLTVL.

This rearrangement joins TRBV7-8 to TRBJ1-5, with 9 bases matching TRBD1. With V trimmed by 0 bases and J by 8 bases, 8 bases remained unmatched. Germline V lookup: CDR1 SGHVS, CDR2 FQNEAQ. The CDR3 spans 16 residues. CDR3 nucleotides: TGTGCCAGCAGCTTAGCCGGGACAGGGCCGTGGGAGCCCCAGCATTTT. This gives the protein CASSLAGTGPWEPQHF.

The CDR3, as DNA: TGCGCCAGCAGCCCTGGCCCGACTAGCGGAGTTTACGAGCAGTACTTC. It specifies CASSPGPTSGVYEQYF. The J gene is TRBJ2-7, the V gene TRBV4-1; TRBD2 matches at 9 bases. Germline CDR1 reads MGHRA; CDR2 reads YSYEKL. V gave up 4 bases and J gave up 4 bases; unmatched junction bases: 11. The CDR3 loop spans 16 amino acids.

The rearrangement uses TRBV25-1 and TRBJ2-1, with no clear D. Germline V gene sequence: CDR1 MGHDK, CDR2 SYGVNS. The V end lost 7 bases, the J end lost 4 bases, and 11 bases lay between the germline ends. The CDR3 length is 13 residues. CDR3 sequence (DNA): TGTGCCAGCATAGGTGGTGGGTACAATGAGCAGTTCTTC. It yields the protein CASIGGGYNEQFF.

The CDR3 coding sequence is TGCGCCAGCAGCCAAGATTCCAGCGGATCCTACAATGAGCAGTTCTTC. Amino acids: CASSQDSSGSYNEQFF. V gene TRBV4-1 combines with J gene TRBJ2-1, with D possibly matching TRBD2 (5 bases). Germline assignment: CDR1 MGHRA and CDR2 YSYEKL. The germline V and J ends were trimmed by 0 bases and 1 base, with 10 bases remaining between them. The CDR3 length is 16 residues.

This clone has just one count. CDR3 bases: TGTGCCAGCAGTGAGGATTGGGAGGTCGGTGAGCAGTTCTTC. The encoded protein is CASSEDWEVGEQFF. The rearrangement uses TRBV6-4 and TRBJ2-1; a weak D match, TRBD2 (6 bases). This CDR3 has 14 amino acids. The V gene lost 3 bases and the J gene lost 9 bases, with 15 bases spanning the gap. CDR1 and CDR2 (germline): MRHNA, SNTAGT.

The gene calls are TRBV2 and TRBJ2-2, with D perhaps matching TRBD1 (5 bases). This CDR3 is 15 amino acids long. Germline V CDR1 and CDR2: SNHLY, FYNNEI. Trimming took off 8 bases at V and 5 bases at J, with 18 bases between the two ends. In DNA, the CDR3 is TGTGCCAGCCTAGAAGGGGCACTGGGGACCGGGGAGCTGTTTTTT. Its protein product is CASLEGALGTGELFF.

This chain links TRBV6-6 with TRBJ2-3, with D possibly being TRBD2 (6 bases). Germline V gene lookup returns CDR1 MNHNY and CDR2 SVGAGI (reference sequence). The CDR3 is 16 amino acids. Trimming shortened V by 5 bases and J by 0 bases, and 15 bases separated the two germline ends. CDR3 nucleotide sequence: TGTGCCAGCAGTCCCTGGGGGGAGTTAAGCACAGATACGCAGTATTTT. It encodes CASSPWGELSTDTQYF.

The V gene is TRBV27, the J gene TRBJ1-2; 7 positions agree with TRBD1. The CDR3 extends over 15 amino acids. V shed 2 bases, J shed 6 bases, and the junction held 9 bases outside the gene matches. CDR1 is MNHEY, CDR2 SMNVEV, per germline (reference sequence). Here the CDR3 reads CASSLRRQGPNGYTF. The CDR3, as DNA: TGTGCCAGCAGTTTACGACGACAGGGACCCAATGGCTACACCTTC.

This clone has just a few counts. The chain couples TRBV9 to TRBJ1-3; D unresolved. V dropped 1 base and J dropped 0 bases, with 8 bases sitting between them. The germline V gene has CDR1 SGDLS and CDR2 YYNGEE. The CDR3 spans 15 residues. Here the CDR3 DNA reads TGTGCCAGCAGCGTACTAGGTGACTCTGGAAACACCATATATTTT. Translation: CASSVLGDSGNTIYF.

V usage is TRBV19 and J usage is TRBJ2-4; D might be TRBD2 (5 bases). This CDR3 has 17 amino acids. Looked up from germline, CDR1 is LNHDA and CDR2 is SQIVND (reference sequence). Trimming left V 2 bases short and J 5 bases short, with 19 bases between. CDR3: CASSILDSAGNQNIQYF. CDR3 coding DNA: TGTGCCAGTAGTATACTGGACTCCGCTGGTAACCAAAACATTCAGTACTTC.

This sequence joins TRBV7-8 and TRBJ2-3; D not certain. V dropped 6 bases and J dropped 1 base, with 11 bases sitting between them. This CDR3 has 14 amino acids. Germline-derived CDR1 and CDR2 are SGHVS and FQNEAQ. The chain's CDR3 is CASRTSVGTDTQYF. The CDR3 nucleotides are TGTGCCAGCAGAACGTCAGTGGGCACAGATACGCAGTATTTT.

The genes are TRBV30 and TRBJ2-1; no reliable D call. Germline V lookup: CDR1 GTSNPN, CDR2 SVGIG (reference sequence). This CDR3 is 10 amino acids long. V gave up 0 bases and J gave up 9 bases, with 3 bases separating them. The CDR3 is CAWSVSEQFF. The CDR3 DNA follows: TGTGCCTGGAGTGTATCTGAGCAGTTCTTC. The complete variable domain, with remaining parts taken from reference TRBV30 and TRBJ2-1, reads SQTIHQWPATLVQPVGSPLSLECTVEGTSNPNLYWYRQAAGRGLQLLFYSVGIGQISSEVPQNLSASRPQDRQFILSSKKLLLSDSGFYLCAWSVSEQFFGPGTRLTVL.

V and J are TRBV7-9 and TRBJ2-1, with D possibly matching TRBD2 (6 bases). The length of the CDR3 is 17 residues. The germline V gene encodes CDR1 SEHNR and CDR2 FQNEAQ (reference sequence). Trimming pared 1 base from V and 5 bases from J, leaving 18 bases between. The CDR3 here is CASSLVVQLRDHNEQFF. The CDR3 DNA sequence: TGTGCCAGCAGCTTAGTGGTCCAATTGCGGGACCACAATGAGCAGTTCTTC.

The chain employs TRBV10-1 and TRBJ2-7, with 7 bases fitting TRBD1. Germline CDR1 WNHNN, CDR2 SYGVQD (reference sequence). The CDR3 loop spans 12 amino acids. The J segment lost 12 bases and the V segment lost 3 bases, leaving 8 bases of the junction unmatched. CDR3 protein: CASSEGDRIRYF. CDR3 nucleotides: TGCGCCAGCAGTGAAGGGGACAGAATTCGGTACTTC.